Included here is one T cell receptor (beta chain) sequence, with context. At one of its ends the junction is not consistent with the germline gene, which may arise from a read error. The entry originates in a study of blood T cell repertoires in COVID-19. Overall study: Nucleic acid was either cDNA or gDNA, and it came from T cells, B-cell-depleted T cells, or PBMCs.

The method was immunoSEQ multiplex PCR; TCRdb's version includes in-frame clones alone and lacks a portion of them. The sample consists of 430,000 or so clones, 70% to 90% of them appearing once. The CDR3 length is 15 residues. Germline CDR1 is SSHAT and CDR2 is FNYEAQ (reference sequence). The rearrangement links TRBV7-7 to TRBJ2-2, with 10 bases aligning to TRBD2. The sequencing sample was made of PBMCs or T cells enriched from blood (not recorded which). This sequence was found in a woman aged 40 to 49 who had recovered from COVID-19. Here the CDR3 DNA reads TGTGCTAGCAGTAGGACTAGCGGAAACACCGGGGAGCTGTTTTTT. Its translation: CASSRTSGNTGELFF. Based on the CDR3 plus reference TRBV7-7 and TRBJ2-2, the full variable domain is GAGVSQSPRYKVTKRGQDVTLRCDPISSHATLYWYQQALGQGPEFLTYFNYEAQPDKSGLPSDRFSAERPEGSISTLTIQRTEQRDSAMYRCASSRTSGNTGELFFGEGSRLTVL.